This T cell receptor (beta chain) was sequenced in a study of CD8+ T cells in alopecia areata. Whole-study context: The protocol delivered tofacitinib for 6 to 18 months, then withdrew it for 6 months.

The treatment here: oral pan-JAK inhibitor, 5-10 mg twice daily. This clone has only a few counts. At the DNA level, this CDR3 is encoded by other sequences in the same sample as well. It was cDNA, reverse transcribed from extracted RNA, that served as the sequencing template. Measured with immunoSEQ multiplex PCR; TCRdb has only the in-frame clones, and not every one. The sample has about 120,000 clones, more than 40% seen once. Sequenced material: CD4+ T cells sorted from blood, taken at week 4, from a patient treated with tofacitinib. This sequence originates from a human donor with alopecia areata.

The CDR3 region is CAWSWDRGEAFF. Written as DNA, the CDR3 is TGTGCCTGGAGCTGGGACAGGGGTGAAGCTTTCTTT. This chain links TRBV30 with TRBJ1-1; TRBD1 matches 10 bases. The V gene end was trimmed by 3 bases and the J gene end by 7 bases; junction bases not matched to a gene: 2. Germline V gives CDR1 GTSNPN, CDR2 SVGIG (reference sequence). The CDR3 totals 12 residues.